Below, 25 T cell receptor beta chains from the same sample are listed, as sequenced in a study of shared clonotypes between healthy human individuals. TCRdb's table, derived via immunoSEQ multiplex PCR, lists solely in-frame clones and lacks some. The sample carries approximately 620,000 clones, more than 95% recorded once. Sequenced input: naive CD4+ T cells sorted from blood. Subset here: CD45RA+ positively selected. These TCRs come from a woman under 40 in good health.

The rearrangement links TRBV5-1 to TRBJ1-2; D possibly corresponds to TRBD1 (6 bases). The CDR3 spans 13 residues. With 4 bases removed from V and 2 bases from J, the gap between germline ends came to 9 bases. The germline CDR1 and CDR2 sequences are SGHRS and YFSETQ. CDR3 amino acids: CASSADSNYGYTF. Here the CDR3 DNA reads TGCGCCAGCAGCGCGGACAGCAACTATGGCTACACCTTC.

The chain links TRBV5-6 to TRBJ1-3, with D unresolved. There are 19 residues in the CDR3. The germline CDR1 and CDR2 sequences are SGHDT and YYEEEE. Trimming took 1 base from V and 0 from J, leaving 20 bases between them. The chain's CDR3 is CASSLRLGIQSRSGNTIYF. CDR3 in DNA: TGTGCCAGCAGCTTGCGCTTAGGGATACAGTCGCGCTCTGGAAACACCATATATTTT.

V usage is TRBV19 and J usage is TRBJ2-1, with TRBD1 as a possible D gene (6 bases). The germline CDR1 and CDR2 sequences are LNHDA and SQIVND (reference sequence). V lost 6 bases, J lost 4 bases, and 10 bases lay in between. The CDR3 has 13 residues. CDR3 nucleotides: TGTGCCAGTAGACGGGACACATACAATGAGCAGTTCTTC. Translation gives CASRRDTYNEQFF.

The chain employs TRBV5-8 and TRBJ2-3; possibly TRBD2 for D (6 bases). The CDR3 runs to 14 residues. CDR1 is SGHTS and CDR2 is YDEGEE in the germline V gene. The chain's CDR3 is CASQLGLRTDTQYF. DNA for the CDR3: TGTGCTAGCCAGTTGGGACTCCGCACAGATACGCAGTATTTT.

The J gene is TRBJ1-5, the V gene TRBV5-5; no firm D call. The CDR3 spans 16 residues. Germline V gene sequence: CDR1 SGHKS, CDR2 YYEKEE (reference sequence). V was shortened by 2 bases and J by 0 bases, with 12 bases between the two germline ends. The DNA of the CDR3 is TGTGCCAGCAGCTTCACCGCTGCTTATAGCAATCAGCCCCAGCATTTT. It translates to CASSFTAAYSNQPQHF.

This chain uses TRBV5-1 with TRBJ2-1, with TRBD2 matching 8 bases. Germline CDR1 is SGHRS and CDR2 is YFSETQ. V lost 3 bases to trimming and J lost 8 bases; unmatched junction nucleotides: 10. The CDR3 has 15 residues. In DNA, the CDR3 is TGCGCCAGCAGCTCGAGCGGGAGTATTAGGTATGAGCAGTTCTTC. It specifies CASSSSGSIRYEQFF.

The chain recombines TRBV7-8 with TRBJ2-2; D possibly corresponds to TRBD2 (6 bases). Germline assignment: CDR1 SGHVS and CDR2 FQNEAQ. This CDR3 has 13 residues. V was shortened by 3 bases and J by 8 bases, with 10 bases between the two germline ends. The CDR3 sequence is CASSLTREGELFF. The DNA for the CDR3 is TGTGCCAGCAGCTTGACTAGGGAGGGGGAGCTGTTTTTT.

The chain is built from TRBV28 and TRBJ2-2, with 10 bases that match TRBD2. The V and J ends lost 2 bases and 6 bases, in that order; junction bases with no gene match: 12. Germline CDR1 reads MDHEN; CDR2 reads SYDVKM. This CDR3 comprises 18 residues. CDR3 sequence: CASSLARGSGRAPGELFF. CDR3 bases: TGTGCCAGCAGTTTAGCCCGAGGGAGCGGGAGGGCTCCCGGGGAGCTGTTTTTT.

This sequence joins TRBV5-1 and TRBJ2-1, with 9 nucleotides matching TRBD2. The CDR3 runs to 17 residues. From germline, CDR1 is SGHRS and CDR2 YFSETQ. The trim removed 2 bases at V and 0 bases at J, leaving 6 bases unmatched. CDR3 loop: CASSFVLAGDSYNEQFF. The CDR3 region has the DNA TGCGCCAGCAGCTTTGTATTAGCGGGAGACTCCTACAATGAGCAGTTCTTC.

The chain combines TRBV5-1 with TRBJ1-1; 8 positions match TRBD1. J gave up 4 bases and V 4 bases, and 6 bases lay outside the gene matches. In germline, CDR1 is SGHRS, CDR2 YFSETQ. The CDR3 runs to 14 residues. Written as DNA, the CDR3 is TGCGCCAGCAGCACAGGACAGGGTCTCACTGAAGCTTTCTTT. Protein product: CASSTGQGLTEAFF.

The J gene is TRBJ1-3, the V gene TRBV28; 9 bases map to TRBD1. CDR1 and CDR2 from the germline V gene are MDHEN and SYDVKM. The CDR3 is 16 amino acids. After removal of 6 bases from V and 4 bases from J, the junction contained 10 bases not matched to a gene. The CDR3 loop is CASSRDRAPLGNTIYF. The CDR3 region has the DNA TGTGCCAGCAGCCGGGACAGGGCGCCCCTCGGAAACACCATATATTTT.

This clone was detected once. V is TRBV28 and J is TRBJ2-1; perhaps TRBD2 as D (6 bases). From germline, CDR1 is MDHEN and CDR2 SYDVKM. The CDR3 consists of 16 residues. V gave up 6 bases and J gave up 2 bases, with 17 bases separating them. CDR3: CASSPIAAGAYNEQFF. For the CDR3, the DNA is TGTGCCAGCAGCCCCATAGCGGCTGGGGCCTACAATGAGCAGTTCTTC.

The chain is built from TRBV18 and TRBJ1-1; D is undetermined. The CDR3 totals 16 residues. Germline values: CDR1 KGHSH, CDR2 LQKENI. Trimming removed 4 bases from V and 0 bases from J, with 15 bases in between. The CDR3 sequence is CASSLSVGSMNTEAFF. CDR3 bases: TGTGCCAGCTCACTATCGGTAGGCAGTATGAACACTGAAGCTTTCTTT.

This sequence joins TRBV6-5 and TRBJ1-6, with D unresolved. V was cut by 2 bases and J by 11 bases, with 10 bases left in between. The CDR3 runs to 13 residues. Germline V gene data show CDR1 as MNHEY and CDR2 as SVGAGI. The CDR3 spells CASSYPGVTPLHF. In DNA, the CDR3 is TGTGCCAGCAGTTACCCCGGGGTGACACCCCTCCACTTT.

The chain employs TRBV11-2 and TRBJ2-3, with 8 bases matching TRBD2. V lost 4 bases and J lost 10; bases outside the gene matches: 7. This CDR3 is 13 amino acids long. CDR1 is SGHAT, CDR2 FQNNGV, per germline. The CDR3, as DNA: TGTGCCAGCAGCTCAACCTCCGGGGGGGCGCAGTATTTT. Translating it yields CASSSTSGGAQYF.

The chain couples TRBV5-3 to TRBJ2-3; 8 bases line up with TRBD2. TRBV5-3 qualifies as an ORF whose function is uncertain. J was trimmed by 2 bases and V by 10 bases; bases with no gene match: 6. The CDR3 sequence is 13 residues long. The CDR3 nucleotides are TGTGCCGGGATTAGCGGGAACACAGATACGCAGTATTTT. Its translation: CAGISGNTDTQYF.

On this clone itself: Other DNA sequences of this sample code for an identical CDR3. This rearrangement joins TRBV2 to TRBJ2-1, with D perhaps matching TRBD2 (5 bases). Germline-derived CDR1 and CDR2 are SNHLY and FYNNEI. V was cut by 8 bases and J by 0 bases, with 11 bases left in between. CDR3 length equals 14 residues. The DNA for the CDR3 is TGTGCCAGCCTCCTGGGGAGCTCCTACAATGAGCAGTTCTTC. Translating it yields CASLLGSSYNEQFF.

The chain uses TRBV25-1 and TRBJ2-1; D is possibly TRBD2 (5 bases). Germline CDR1 and CDR2: MGHDK and SYGVNS. This CDR3 contains 15 residues. The V end was cut by 3 bases, the J end by 5 bases, with 14 bases between. CDR3 bases: TGTGCCAGCAGTGACGGGAACCGAAACGACAATGAGCAGTTCTTC. Protein: CASSDGNRNDNEQFF.

This clone was seen just once. The V and J genes are TRBV7-9 and TRBJ2-7; D uncertain. The germline V and J ends were trimmed by 0 bases and 0 bases, with 9 bases remaining between them. The CDR3 sequence is 15 residues long. Germline CDR1 is SEHNR and CDR2 is FQNEAQ (reference sequence). CDR3 sequence (DNA): TGTGCCAGCAGCTTAGCGCGGAGTACCTCCTACGAGCAGTACTTC. It specifies CASSLARSTSYEQYF.

The rearrangement links TRBV5-1 to TRBJ2-5; no reliable D call. This CDR3 is 15 amino acids long. Trimming pared 0 bases from V and 2 bases from J, leaving 11 bases between. CDR1 and CDR2 (germline): SGHRS, YFSETQ. The CDR3 sequence is CASSLEAGRQETQYF. CDR3 DNA: TGCGCCAGCAGCTTGGAAGCAGGACGGCAAGAGACCCAGTACTTC.

The J gene is TRBJ1-1, the V gene TRBV7-9; TRBD1 aligns across 8 bases. This CDR3 region has 15 residues. Germline assignment: CDR1 SEHNR and CDR2 FQNEAQ (reference sequence). Trimming took 1 base from V and 2 from J; bases not matched to a gene: 3. The CDR3 reads CASSLVQGANTEAFF. Here the CDR3 DNA reads TGTGCCAGCAGCTTAGTCCAGGGGGCTAACACTGAAGCTTTCTTT.

Regarding this clone: The sample holds other DNA sequences that translate to the same CDR3. The CDR3 sequence: CASSLVGQETQYF. Here the CDR3 DNA reads TGCGCCAGCAGCTTGGTCGGCCAAGAGACCCAGTACTTC. This chain joins TRBV5-1 and TRBJ2-5; D is unresolved. Germline-derived CDR1 and CDR2 are SGHRS and YFSETQ. CDR3 length: 13 residues. V lost 0 bases, J lost 1 base, and 4 bases lay in between.

This clone was counted a single time. The chain uses TRBV5-1 and TRBJ2-7; D perhaps matches TRBD2 (6 bases). With 2 bases removed from V and 5 bases from J, the gap between germline ends came to 14 bases. Germline-derived CDR1 and CDR2 are SGHRS and YFSETQ. This CDR3 spans 14 amino acids. CDR3 DNA: TGCGCCAGCAGCTTCTCGGGGGAAAGTCACGAGCAGTACTTC. It yields the protein CASSFSGESHEQYF.

CDR3 in DNA: TGTGCCAGCTCACCCGCCCTAACTAGCGGGAGTCACGAGCAGTACTTC. It is translated as CASSPALTSGSHEQYF. V usage is TRBV18 and J usage is TRBJ2-7; TRBD2 matches 11 bases. Germline assignment: CDR1 KGHSH and CDR2 LQKENI. CDR3 length: 16 residues. The ends lost 3 bases at V and 5 bases at J; junction bases unmatched: 9.

The chain has TRBV19 and TRBJ1-6, with 7 bases lining up with TRBD1. Trimming removed 6 bases from V and 6 bases from J; junction bases left unmatched: 8. CDR3 length: 15 amino acids. Germline-derived CDR1 and CDR2 are LNHDA and SQIVND (reference sequence). In DNA, the CDR3 is TGTGCCAGTAGAGGAACCGGGACAGTTAATTCACCCCTCCACTTT. Residues: CASRGTGTVNSPLHF. Using reference TRBV19 and TRBJ1-6 for the parts outside the CDR3, the full variable domain is DGGITQSPKYLFRKEGQNVTLSCEQNLNHDAMYWYRQDPGQGLRLIYYSQIVNDFQKGDIAEGYSVSREKKESFPLTVTSAQKNPTAFYLCASRGTGTVNSPLHFGNGTRLTVT.